Listed below are T cell receptor beta chains from one sample, sequenced in a study of OX40 agonist ivuxolimab in advanced cancers. TCRdb's table, derived via immunoSEQ multiplex PCR, lists solely in-frame clones and lacks some. The data contain about 50,000 clones, roughly 86% of them singletons. The sample in question was CD4+ or CD8+ T cells sorted from blood, obtained in a trial of the OX40 agonist ivuxolimab. Every receptor here comes from an adult with an advanced solid tumor such as melanoma, head and neck, liver or kidney cancer. The CDR3 runs from the conserved cysteine through the conserved F or W. The order of the fields is D gene, J gene, V gene, clone size, CDR3 protein, CDR3 DNA. D genes are given only for firm matches. Where a row states a size, it is once, few, many or the class of an expanded clone; other rows omit it.

D gene: NA
J gene: TRBJ1-1
V gene: TRBV7-9
clone size: NA
CDR3 protein: CASSLSGRLKRENTEAFF
CDR3 DNA: TGTGCCAGCAGCTTATCGGGACGACTAAAAAGGGAGAACACTGAAGCTTTCTTT

D gene: TRBD1
J gene: TRBJ2-7
V gene: TRBV15
clone size: NA
CDR3 protein: CATGAGGSGYEQYF
CDR3 DNA: TGTGCCACCGGTGCAGGGGGCTCGGGCTACGAGCAGTACTTC

D gene: TRBD2
J gene: TRBJ2-7
V gene: TRBV7-2
clone size: NA
CDR3 protein: CASSLSSYFGGRAYEQYF
CDR3 DNA: TGTGCCAGCAGTCTATCGTCGTATTTTGGCGGGAGGGCCTACGAGCAGTACTTC

D gene: NA
J gene: TRBJ2-7
V gene: TRBV6-5
clone size: few
CDR3 protein: CASSYFLGGEQYF
CDR3 DNA: TGTGCCAGCAGTTACTTCTTGGGGGGCGAGCAGTACTTC

D gene: NA
J gene: TRBJ2-7
V gene: TRBV29-1
clone size: NA
CDR3 protein: CSALRDYEQYF
CDR3 DNA: TGCAGCGCACTAAGGGACTACGAGCAGTACTTC

D gene: NA
J gene: TRBJ2-1
V gene: TRBV4-1
clone size: NA
CDR3 protein: CASSQVVWNHNNEQFF
CDR3 DNA: TGCGCCAGCAGCCAAGTAGTGTGGAATCACAACAATGAGCAGTTCTTC

D gene: NA
J gene: TRBJ2-2
V gene: TRBV5-6
clone size: NA
CDR3 protein: CASSLLGGQYTGELFF
CDR3 DNA: TGTGCCAGCAGCCTCCTGGGGGGACAGTACACCGGGGAGCTGTTTTTT

D gene: TRBD2
J gene: TRBJ2-1
V gene: TRBV11-2
clone size: NA
CDR3 protein: CASSRTSGSLDYNEQFF
CDR3 DNA: TGTGCCAGCAGCCGGACTAGCGGGAGCTTGGATTACAATGAGCAGTTCTTC

D gene: NA
J gene: TRBJ1-1
V gene: TRBV11-3
clone size: NA
CDR3 protein: CASSHPPSTEAFF
CDR3 DNA: TGTGCCAGCAGCCATCCCCCTAGTACTGAAGCTTTCTTT

D gene: NA
J gene: TRBJ2-1
V gene: TRBV15
clone size: NA
CDR3 protein: CATSRPPHEQFF
CDR3 DNA: TGTGCCACCAGCAGGCCGCCCCATGAGCAGTTCTTC

D gene: NA
J gene: TRBJ1-2
V gene: TRBV30
clone size: NA
CDR3 protein: CAWKLDSYGYTF
CDR3 DNA: TGTGCCTGGAAGTTGGACAGCTATGGCTACACCTTC

D gene: TRBD1
J gene: TRBJ1-2
V gene: TRBV6-5
clone size: NA
CDR3 protein: CASSYSGRGRGYGYTF
CDR3 DNA: TGTGCCAGCAGTTACTCGGGCAGGGGGCGCGGCTATGGCTACACCTTC

D gene: NA
J gene: TRBJ2-7
V gene: TRBV2
clone size: NA
CDR3 protein: CASRPGQSSYEQYF
CDR3 DNA: TGTGCCAGCAGGCCCGGGCAGAGCTCCTACGAGCAGTACTTC

D gene: TRBD2
J gene: TRBJ2-1
V gene: TRBV10-2
clone size: NA
CDR3 protein: CASRRIEGGSNEQFF
CDR3 DNA: TGCGCCAGCCGACGAATCGAGGGAGGGAGCAATGAGCAGTTCTTC

D gene: NA
J gene: TRBJ2-7
V gene: TRBV27
clone size: NA
CDR3 protein: CASSLYGSYEQYF
CDR3 DNA: TGTGCCAGCAGTTTATACGGTTCCTACGAGCAGTACTTC

D gene: NA
J gene: TRBJ1-1
V gene: TRBV9
clone size: NA
CDR3 protein: CASSVVDRTTGEAFF
CDR3 DNA: TGTGCCAGCAGCGTAGTTGACAGGACAACAGGTGAAGCTTTCTTT

D gene: NA
J gene: TRBJ1-4
V gene: TRBV5-1
clone size: once
CDR3 protein: CASRSDDGAEKLFF
CDR3 DNA: TGCGCCAGCAGGAGCGACGACGGGGCTGAAAAACTGTTTTTT